The T cell receptor beta chain described here comes from a study of STAT5B mutations in CD4+ large granular lymphocyte leukemia. Whole-study findings and limits: Without HLA matching, higher CD4+ than CD8+ T-LGLL clonality could reflect small sample size.

Sequencing was at survey level. Per the study methods: Lowest detectable productive clonotype frequency was 2.59 x 10-5. Measured with immunoSEQ multiplex PCR; TCRdb has only the in-frame clones, and not every one. Clonal size and the V and J genes are those of that table, whereas D and trimming came from the DNA. The table includes around 48,000 clones, roughly 72% detected once. This clone was counted a few times. Its antigen is unknown. The sample was CD4+ T cells from blood buffy coats. This sequence originates from a human donor in good health.

In DNA form, the CDR3 reads TGTGCCTGGAGTGTAACAGGCTATGGCTACACCTTC. The encoded protein is CAWSVTGYGYTF. V usage is TRBV30 and J usage is TRBJ1-2; D possibly corresponds to TRBD1 (5 bases). V lost 0 bases and J 4 bases, leaving 6 bases between the germline ends. CDR1 GTSNPN and CDR2 SVGIG come from the germline V gene (reference sequence). The CDR3 totals 12 residues. Using reference TRBV30 and TRBJ1-2 for the parts outside the CDR3, the full variable domain is SQTIHQWPATLVQPVGSPLSLECTVEGTSNPNLYWYRQAAGRGLQLLFYSVGIGQISSEVPQNLSASRPQDRQFILSSKKLLLSDSGFYLCAWSVTGYGYTFGSGTRLTVV.